This entry concerns a single T cell receptor beta chain. Per the original data handling: The authors estimated nucleated cell counts from reference gene primer amplification. TCRdb's table, derived via immunoSEQ multiplex PCR, lists solely in-frame clones and lacks some. The V and J calls and clone size come from that table; D and trimming were worked out from the DNA. The sample yields a few hundred thousand clones, around nine tenths seen once. These data belong to a study of blood T cell repertoires in COVID-19. On the study more broadly: Collection of acute and convalescent COVID-19 samples took place in the United States, Italy and Spain. T cells, B-cell-depleted T cells, or PBMCs supplied cDNA or gDNA.

The germline V gene encodes CDR1 MNHNY and CDR2 SVGAGI (reference sequence). After removal of 5 bases from V and 10 bases from J, the junction contained 5 bases not matched to a gene. CDR3 length: 14 amino acids. The sample taken for sequencing was peripheral blood. The clonotype was recovered from a man aged 25-40 years with active or convalescent COVID-19. The genes are TRBV6-6 and TRBJ1-6; 10 bases agree with TRBD1. CDR3 amino acids: CASSRTGGDSPLHF. The CDR3 DNA sequence: TGTGCCAGCAGTCGGACAGGGGGGGACTCACCCCTCCACTTT.